This TCR beta chain was found in a study of cytomegalovirus exposure and HLA in healthy donors (dated by TCRdb to 2016 to 2017). Describing the broader study: According to an earlier analysis of a few hundred of the donors, roughly 180 million T cells yielded 117 million unique TCR beta sequences and around 300 Gb of sequence data. An early release covering roughly 640 HLA-typed donors comprised around 300 gigabases of sequencing data and around 80 million unique TCR sequences. Among the roughly 400 genotyped donors, approximately 77% belonged to the genetic ancestry cluster associated with self-reported Caucasian donors. The study aimed to test whether signatures of past pathogen exposure could be identified by cataloging public T cell receptors. The study profiled the T cell repertoires of more than 500 subjects by immunosequencing and related them to cytomegalovirus serostatus. Along with the approximately 700-subject first cohort, a separate validation cohort of over a hundred different subjects was used. The study combined high-throughput TCR immunosequencing, statistical association of individual TCRs with disease status, and machine learning to predict cytomegalovirus infection status. To study patterns of TCR occurrence, a later analysis re-analyzed previously published TCR beta repertoires from around 700 donors and added high-resolution HLA genotyping. Rather than drawing on any new phenotypic data, the later analysis identified candidate immune exposures from TCR beta sequences and the way those sequences occurred across donors. To decide whether each TCR beta V gene segment behaved as functional or pseudogenic, an earlier analysis of fewer than 750 of the donors relied on high-throughput TCR beta sequencing. Alongside the repertoire data, information on donor age, sex, ethnicity and CMV serostatus was compiled. A later genetic analysis used genome-wide SNP genotypes for about 55% of the 666 donors, treating that subset as a discovery cohort. All discovery cohort repertoires had been generated on a single sequencing platform. Both class I and class II loci were covered by HLA typing, at four-digit resolution. Typing coverage differed by locus: A, B, C, DRB1 and DQB1 were typed in roughly 620-640 donors, DQA1 in 522, DPA1 in some 610, and DPB1 in just under 490. Five DR-DQ haplotypes were treated as single units for association and clustering because of strong linkage in the cohort. Across approximately 400 genotyped donors of the cohort, an average of approximately 200,000 unique TCR beta nucleotide sequences per donor were sequenced, and roughly 20% of those sequences were non-productive. The study at large found these results: It was suggested by the authors that the approach could potentially be generalized to other disease states and immunological phenotypes. In a later genetic analysis, fewer N-insertions in productive TCRs were reported among donors in an Asian-associated ancestry cluster than the approximately 670-donor mean. In a later genetic analysis, a missense DCLRE1C variant was associated with V-gene and J-gene trimming of TCR beta chains, and the association was replicated in an independent cohort. In an earlier analysis of roughly 560 of the donors, most TCR beta V segments were observed in productive rearrangements about 87% or about 30% of the time, broadly matching IMGT annotations. Specific HLA alleles were associated with some 15,000 TCR beta sequences at a false discovery rate of 0.05 in a later analysis. A further reported finding was that TCR beta sequences accurately predicted the HLA-A and HLA-B alleles for most subjects in the first cohort. In the study, around 160 TCR beta chains were listed as associated with cytomegalovirus. In a later analysis, TCR association rates were found to vary across HLA loci, with the most associated TCRs seen for DRB1 alleles and the fewest for HLA-C alleles. Several of the top co-occurrence clusters appeared to be linked to parvovirus B19, influenza, CMV and Epstein-Barr virus, according to a later analysis. Roughly uniform sequencing depth across donors was assumed in presence/absence analyses, although this assumption may not hold. In vitro tests confirmed that three of the cytomegalovirus-associated TCR beta chains recognize cytomegalovirus antigens. Only TCR beta chains were sequenced in this cohort, and the absence of alpha or paired-chain data limited detectable features. Compared with equally common non-associated chains, HLA-associated TCR beta chains in a later analysis were more clonally expanded and had lower generation probabilities. Most CMV-associated TCR beta chains appeared to be HLA-restricted in a later analysis, and the HLA associations seemed to be driven largely by CMV exposure. Immune exposure information for the cohort was limited to CMV serostatus. The classifier was reported to diagnose cytomegalovirus status with high specificity and sensitivity in both the original and validation cohorts. A cluster of highly shared sequence variants was judged likely to represent a technical artifact of the sequencing pipeline. Some IMGT-functional V segments, including TRBV6-2 and TRBV6-3, could not be distinguished by the 87-base-pair reads and were therefore excluded. Linkage disequilibrium might explain the correlated functional status among segregating V segments, but an unknown experimental factor could not be excluded. When HLA alleles, especially DR and DQ, strongly co-occurred, TCR associations were difficult to assign to individual alleles. The earlier analysis of 450 to 700 of the donors excluded seventeen rarely observed V segments, including chromosome 9 orphons, because counts were too low. Because some donors lacked HLA typing at each locus, the association tests relied only on the typed subset. While some public TCRs were present in many individuals, most TCR sequences turned up only very rarely across donors.

As regards this clone: Its antigen remains unidentified. Base qualities are not provided; no much larger clone lies one nucleotide away.

Libraries were built with the immunoSEQ multiplex PCR assay. The multiplex PCR relied on a mix of 60 forward primers for TCR Vbeta segments and 13 reverse primers for TCR Jbeta segments. The CDR3 region of rearranged TCR beta genes was amplified from genomic DNA with a multiplex PCR assay. The amplified TCR beta libraries were sequenced on the Illumina HiSeq System as 87-base-pair reads. From the authors' description of their analysis: A later analysis tallied 70 million to 100 million unique TCR beta chains across the 600 to 700 repertoires, and 10 million to 11 million of those chains were shared by two or more donors. To remove PCR and sequencing errors, raw reads were error-corrected and collapsed into unique sequences using a nearest-neighbor algorithm that merged closely related sequences. CDR3 sequences were aligned to IMGT reference sequences to assign V, D and J gene segments. For a sequence to be retained, at least a six-nucleotide match to both a V gene segment and a J gene segment was required. A rearrangement counted as productive if the CDR3 had no stop codons and remained in frame with V and J, and every other rearrangement counted as non-productive. Following IMGT convention, CDR3 was defined as the stretch from the second conserved V-encoded cysteine up to the conserved J-encoded phenylalanine. The earlier analysis of a few hundred of the donors excluded any sequence lacking an unambiguous match to a single V gene segment. In an earlier analysis of approximately 550 of the donors, V segments were called functional above 56.7% productive rearrangements and were called segregating when the between-donor standard deviation exceeded 5%. A statistical classification framework was built to diagnose cytomegalovirus status from the catalog of TCR beta chain sequences. In a later analysis, TCR nucleotide sequences were compared against IMGT/GENE-DB human TR gene sequences so that V and J genes could be assigned. Using the TCRdist pipeline, a later analysis assigned CDR3 sequences along with most-parsimonious VDJ recombination scenarios. In a later analysis, each TCR beta chain was defined by its CDR3 amino acid sequence together with its V-gene family, and reads lacking a unique V-gene family were excluded. A later analysis removed roughly 590 highly shared, low-generation-probability nucleotide sequences to deal with suspected cross-contamination and a sequencing artifact. A later analysis calculated a clonal expansion index for each public chain from normalized within-repertoire ranks of inferred template counts. A later analysis computed generation probabilities with a VDJ recombination model fitted to out-of-frame rearrangements, and checked the results against IGoR. In a later analysis, hypergeometric tests were used to score TCR-TCR, TCR-HLA and TCR-CMV co-occurrence, with a repertoire-size bias correction applied to TCR pairs. In a later analysis, false discovery rates were estimated by permuting HLA or CMV assignments 20 times. In a later analysis, co-occurring TCRs were grouped using DBSCAN, and TCRdist sequence similarity was added for clustering within HLA-allele-positive subsets. For co-occurrence clustering, repertoires with fewer than 30,000 or more than 120,000 public chains were excluded, along with five or six repertoires with anomalous nucleotide sharing. TCRdb obtained this table from immuneACCESS and retained in-frame rearrangements with V and J assigned. These tables miss some clones; where compared with another copy, unresolved V genes account for less than half of the shortfall, and the remainder is unexplained. V and J calls and clone size are as listed in that table; D and trimming were resolved from the DNA. The sample yields over 150,000 clones; roughly 80% were counted once. Of the sample, around 13% is held by the ten largest clones.

The cohort comprised some 730 healthy bone marrow donors. At the time of sampling, every cohort member was nominally healthy, though immune exposures that went unrecorded were likely present. The donor was CMV seropositive and was included in the group of some 290 seropositive cohort members. A peripheral blood sample was provided by each donor, and peripheral blood mononuclear cells were used for TCR beta sequencing. The Qiagen DNeasy Blood Extraction Kit was used to extract genomic DNA from the blood cell samples. As encoded in the germline V gene, CDR1 is MDHEN while CDR2 is SYDVKM. V was cut back by 6 bases and J by 7 bases, leaving a gap of 18 bases between them. CDR3 length: 15 amino acids, cysteine to phenylalanine. The kept DNA is CDR3 alone, 45 bases in frame from the first base.

The specimen sequenced was PBMCs. The rearranged segments are TRBV28 and TRBJ2-2; TRBD1 is a weak D gene call, 6 bases matching. This receptor was taken from a man aged 25-45 years in good health and CMV-seropositive. The CDR3 region reads CASSTSAGAVGELFF. The DNA is TGTGCCAGCAGCACCTCTGCAGGGGCGGTCGGGGAGCTGTTTTTT. Beyond the CDR3, the reference TRBV28 and TRBJ2-2 genes provide the residues; the full variable domain reads: DVKVTQSSRYLVKRTGEKVFLECVQDMDHENMFWYRQDPGLGLRLIYFSYDVKMKEKGDIPEGYSVSREKKERFSLILESASTNQTSMYLCASSTSAGAVGELFFGEGSRLTVL.